This T cell receptor (beta chain) was sequenced in a study of shared clonotypes between healthy human individuals. Sequencing used immunoSEQ multiplex PCR; TCRdb keeps in-frame clones, though not all of them. The sample consists of about 1 million clones, about 75% of them appearing once. The CDR3 is 11 residues long. The germline CDR1 and CDR2 sequences are MNHEY and SVGAGI. Trimming stripped 5 bases from V and 4 bases from J, with 3 bases between. This chain links TRBV6-5 with TRBJ2-1; unclear D gene. Specimen: memory CD4+ T cells sorted from blood. This sample's subset: CD45RA-negative fraction. This TCR was sampled from a man between 18 and 35 years old in good health. In nucleotides, the CDR3 is TGTGCCAGCAGTAGATACAATGAGCAGTTCTTC. Translating gives CASSRYNEQFF.